This T cell receptor beta chain was captured in a study of CD8+ T cells in alopecia areata. Ten or more counts support this clone. Additional DNA sequences in this sample encode the identical CDR3. In each case, RNA was isolated and then reverse transcribed into cDNA as the sequencing template. Sequencing was performed with immunoSEQ multiplex PCR; in TCRdb, only in-frame clones are kept and a portion is missing. The sample contains some 150,000 clones, under 60% of which appear only once. The V end was cut by 0 bases, the J end by 3 bases, with 9 bases between. Germline V CDR1 and CDR2: LGHNA, YSLEER. This CDR3 is built from 15 residues.

This chain uses TRBV4-3 with TRBJ2-4, with a weak D call TRBD2 (5 bases). This clonotype was sampled from a human donor with alopecia areata. This specimen consisted of CD8+ T cells sorted from blood, obtained at week 0. This CDR3 reads CASSQDKGSKNIQYF. The CDR3 DNA reads TGCGCCAGCAGCCAAGATAAAGGGAGCAAAAACATTCAGTACTTC.